A selection of T cell receptor beta chains follows, all from one sample in a study of blood T cell repertoires in COVID-19. Some clones are missing from TCRdb's copy, which holds only in-frame ones; the method was immunoSEQ multiplex PCR. The table shows 400,000 to 550,000 clones, with roughly 87% occurring only once. The sequencing input was PBMCs or T cells enriched from blood (not recorded which). The receptors were gathered from a woman between 18 and 29 years old with acute COVID-19. Each CDR3 is given with its conserved first and last residue. The order of the fields is J gene, clone size, D gene, V gene, CDR3 length, CDR3 protein, CDR3 DNA. A D gene is named only where the DNA matches it firmly. Only part of the rows carry a size: once, few, many, or a class if the clone is expanded.

>TRBJ2-2|NA|TRBD2|TRBV27|18
CASSFKGLAITNTGELFF
TGTGCCAGCAGTTTTAAGGGACTAGCGATTACGAACACCGGGGAGCTGTTTTTT
>TRBJ1-2|NA|NA|TRBV21-1|13
CASSNTRSYGYTF
TGTGCCAGCAGCAATACCCGGTCCTATGGCTACACCTTC
>TRBJ2-7|NA|NA|TRBV3-1/TRBV3-2|13
CASSQVGEYEQYF
TGTGCCAGCAGCCAGGTCGGGGAGTACGAGCAGTACTTC
>TRBJ2-1|NA|TRBD2|TRBV7-2|17
CASSLVGLAGVPNEQFF
TGTGCCAGCAGCTTAGTTGGGCTAGCGGGAGTTCCGAATGAGCAGTTCTTC
>TRBJ1-2|NA|NA|TRBV6-5|14
CASGSSGAERGYTF
TGTGCCAGCGGATCATCCGGAGCGGAGCGCGGCTACACCTTC
>TRBJ1-2|once|TRBD1|TRBV7-2|16
CASSFSGTGGGGSYTF
TGTGCCAGCAGCTTCTCCGGGACAGGGGGGGGAGGTAGCTACACCTTC
>TRBJ2-5|NA|NA|TRBV6-5|14
CASSSPSGRGTQYF
TGTGCCAGCAGTTCCCCCAGCGGCCGGGGGACCCAGTACTTC
>TRBJ1-1|NA|NA|TRBV6-5|13
CATSRQKNTEAFF
TGTGCCACCTCGAGACAGAAGAACACTGAAGCTTTCTTT
>TRBJ2-7|NA|TRBD2|TRBV3-1/TRBV3-2|17
CASSQEIAREGRNEQYF
TGTGCCAGCAGCCAAGAAATTGCGCGGGAGGGCCGAAACGAGCAGTACTTC
>TRBJ2-5|NA|NA|TRBV6-6|13
CASSQQGRETQYF
TGTGCCAGCAGTCAACAGGGGAGGGAGACCCAGTACTTC
>TRBJ1-5|NA|NA|TRBV12-5|14
CASGLDWGDQPQHF
TGTGCTAGTGGTTTGGACTGGGGGGATCAGCCCCAGCATTTT
>TRBJ2-7|NA|TRBD2|TRBV28|16
CASSAQLAGAPYEQYF
TGTGCCAGCAGTGCCCAACTAGCGGGAGCCCCCTACGAGCAGTACTTC
>TRBJ2-7|NA|TRBD2|TRBV27|14
CASSTGTSFYEQYF
TGTGCCAGCAGCACCGGGACTAGCTTCTACGAGCAGTACTTC
>TRBJ1-5|NA|NA|TRBV27|15
CASSYTQGFNQPQHF
TGTGCCAGCAGTTACACTCAGGGATTCAATCAGCCCCAGCATTTT
>TRBJ2-1|NA|TRBD2|TRBV7-2|16
CASSSGSGSSYNEQFF
TGTGCCAGCAGCTCAGGGAGCGGGAGCTCCTACAATGAGCAGTTCTTC
>TRBJ2-7|NA|TRBD1|TRBV9|15
CASSVADRGTHEQYF
TGTGCCAGCAGCGTAGCGGACAGGGGAACGCACGAGCAGTACTTC
>TRBJ1-5|NA|TRBD1|TRBV28|16
CASSSRQGYGNQPQHF
TGTGCCAGCAGTTCCCGACAGGGGTACGGCAATCAGCCCCAGCATTTT